The 11 T cell receptor beta chains below were found in one sample sequenced in a study of blood T cells in healthy people across ages. A second PCR of 7 to 11 cycles used a sample-barcoded 5' primer and a J-beta primer mix. One entry per CDR3 protein results from TCRdb running MiXCR on the 5' RACE reads. The sample includes 1.5 million to 2 million distinct CDR3 sequences, around half seen only once; the top ten take over 2%. The sequenced sample was blood. These receptors were collected from a middle-aged woman in good health.

This clonotype was seen a handful of times. This chain joins TRBV24-1 and TRBJ2-3; TRBD1 matches at 9 bases. Germline V CDR1 and CDR2: KGHDR, SFDVKD. V lost 3 bases and J lost 6; bases outside the gene matches: 6. The length of the CDR3 is 15 residues. CDR3 DNA sequence: TGTGCCACCAGTGATACGGGACAGGGAGGGGATACGCAGTATTTT. This gives the protein CATSDTGQGGDTQYF.

The chain is built from TRBV7-9 and TRBJ2-3; 8 bases map to TRBD1. In germline, CDR1 is SEHNR, CDR2 FQNEAQ (reference sequence). Losses at the gene ends were 4 bases for V and 4 bases for J; bases not matched to a gene: 13. The CDR3 is made up of 17 amino acids. In DNA form, the CDR3 reads TGTGCCAGCAGCTCGAAACACCTGGACAGGGCCCCAGATACGCAGTATTTT. Its protein is CASSSKHLDRAPDTQYF.

This sequence joins TRBV29-1 and TRBJ2-1; 7 nucleotides line up with TRBD1. Unmatched junction bases numbered 7, after V lost 5 bases and J lost 3 bases. From germline, CDR1 is SQVTM and CDR2 ANQGSEA. The CDR3 consists of 14 residues. The CDR3 reads CSVFYTGVYNEQFF. For the CDR3, the DNA is TGCAGCGTTTTTTACACAGGGGTCTACAATGAGCAGTTCTTC.

The table lists this clonotype with many counts. The chain combines TRBV12-3 or TRBV12-4 with TRBJ2-3; 11 bases fit TRBD2. The V and J ends lost 6 bases and 1 base, in that order; junction bases with no gene match: 12. The CDR3 loop spans 18 amino acids. CDR3 residues: CASSALAGAVLGTDTQYF. Here the CDR3 DNA reads TGTGCCAGCAGCGCACTAGCGGGGGCCGTTTTGGGCACAGATACGCAGTATTTT.

The chain joins TRBV6-6 to TRBJ2-5; D gene unclear. The CDR3 consists of 13 residues. CDR1 and CDR2 (germline): MNHNY, SVGAGI (reference sequence). Trimming took 2 bases from V and 5 from J, leaving 9 bases between them. CDR3 in amino acids: CASSYGAFETQYF. The CDR3 bases are TGTGCCAGCAGTTACGGAGCGTTCGAGACCCAGTACTTC.

CDR3 DNA: TGTGCCAGCAGCCCCCCGACAGCCCACGGCTACAATGAGCAGTTCTTC. As protein: CASSPPTAHGYNEQFF. V gene TRBV3-1 combines with J gene TRBJ2-1; TRBD1 is a possible D gene (5 bases). Germline V gene data show CDR1 as LGHDT and CDR2 as YNNKEL (reference sequence). V lost 4 bases to trimming and J lost 3 bases, with 16 bases between them. CDR3 length: 16 amino acids.

The chain is built from TRBV20-1 and TRBJ1-2; 12 positions agree with TRBD1. J gave up 8 bases and V 6 bases, and 10 bases lay outside the gene matches. Per the germline V gene, CDR1 is DFQATT and CDR2 is SNEGSKA (reference sequence). The CDR3 has 14 residues. The CDR3 DNA follows: TGCAGTGCCAGCAACACCGGGACAGGGGGCGGCTACACCTTC. It codes for CSASNTGTGGGYTF.

The chain is built from TRBV4-1 and TRBJ2-7; TRBD2 aligns across 9 bases. V trimming: 0 bases; J trimming: 2 bases; junction bases outside the gene matches: 5. This CDR3 spans 16 amino acids. Germline V gene lookup returns CDR1 MGHRA and CDR2 YSYEKL. CDR3 nucleotide sequence: TGCGCCAGCAGCCAAGACAGCGGGGGGCGAACCTACGAGCAGTACTTC. Translating gives CASSQDSGGRTYEQYF.

In this sample, this clonotype turned up a few times. The rearrangement joins TRBV28 to TRBJ2-1; TRBD2 matches 7 bases. The V gene end was trimmed by 5 bases and the J gene end by 3 bases; junction bases not matched to a gene: 7. The germline CDR1 and CDR2 sequences are MDHEN and SYDVKM. CDR3 size: 15 residues. The CDR3 loop reads CASSPGTTDYNEQFF. DNA for the CDR3: TGTGCCAGCAGTCCCGGGACTACCGACTACAATGAGCAGTTCTTC.

The chain combines TRBV20-1 with TRBJ2-3; D remains unclear. Germline loops: CDR1 DFQATT, CDR2 SNEGSKA (reference sequence). This CDR3 has 10 amino acids. V was pared by 7 bases and J by 5 bases, with 7 bases between. The CDR3 coding sequence is TGCAGTGGATCGGGAGATACGCAGTATTTT. Its protein product is CSGSGDTQYF.

This sequence joins TRBV6-5 and TRBJ1-2; D unresolved. The length of the CDR3 is 12 residues. The V and J ends lost 2 bases and 7 bases respectively, with 8 bases between them. Germline-derived CDR1 and CDR2 are MNHEY and SVGAGI. The CDR3 spells CASSYRLGGYTF. The CDR3 bases are TGTGCCAGCAGTTACCGACTTGGTGGCTACACCTTC.